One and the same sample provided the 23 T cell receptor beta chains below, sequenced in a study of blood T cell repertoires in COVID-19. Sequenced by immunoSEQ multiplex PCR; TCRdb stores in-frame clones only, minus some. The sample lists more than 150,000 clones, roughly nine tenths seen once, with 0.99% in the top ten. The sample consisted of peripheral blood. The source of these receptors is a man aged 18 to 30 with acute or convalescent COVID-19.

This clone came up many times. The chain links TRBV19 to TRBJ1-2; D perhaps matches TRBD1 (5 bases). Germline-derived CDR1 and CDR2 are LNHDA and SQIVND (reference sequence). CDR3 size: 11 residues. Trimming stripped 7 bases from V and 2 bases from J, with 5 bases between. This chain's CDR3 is CASTGNYGYTF. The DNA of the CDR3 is TGTGCCAGTACAGGGAACTATGGCTACACCTTC.

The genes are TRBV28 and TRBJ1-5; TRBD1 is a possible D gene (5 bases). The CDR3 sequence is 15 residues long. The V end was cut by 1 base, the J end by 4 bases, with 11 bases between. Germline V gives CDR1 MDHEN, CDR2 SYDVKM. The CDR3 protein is CASSLSSGGNQPQHF. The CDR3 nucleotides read TGTGCCAGCAGTTTATCATCTGGGGGGAATCAGCCCCAGCATTTT. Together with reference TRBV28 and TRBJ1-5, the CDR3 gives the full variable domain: DVKVTQSSRYLVKRTGEKVFLECVQDMDHENMFWYRQDPGLGLRLIYFSYDVKMKEKGDIPEGYSVSREKKERFSLILESASTNQTSMYLCASSLSSGGNQPQHFGDGTRLSIL.

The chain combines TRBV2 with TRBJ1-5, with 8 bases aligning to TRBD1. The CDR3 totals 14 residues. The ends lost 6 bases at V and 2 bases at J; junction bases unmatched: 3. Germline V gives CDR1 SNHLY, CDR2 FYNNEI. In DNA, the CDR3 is TGTGCCAGCAGCGGGACAGGCGGCAATCAGCCCCAGCATTTT. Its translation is CASSGTGGNQPQHF.

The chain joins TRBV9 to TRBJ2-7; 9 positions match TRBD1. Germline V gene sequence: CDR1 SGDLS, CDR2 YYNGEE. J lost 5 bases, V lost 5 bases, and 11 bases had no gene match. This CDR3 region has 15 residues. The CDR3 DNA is TGTGCCAGCAGTTCTACAGGGGGCAGGTTGGACGAGCAGTACTTC. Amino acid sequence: CASSSTGGRLDEQYF.

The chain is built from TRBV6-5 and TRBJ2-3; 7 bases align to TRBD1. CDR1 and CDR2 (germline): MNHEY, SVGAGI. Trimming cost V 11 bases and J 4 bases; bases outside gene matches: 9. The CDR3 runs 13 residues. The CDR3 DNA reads TGTGCCGGAAGAGACAGGGTCGCAGATACGCAGTATTTT. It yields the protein CAGRDRVADTQYF.

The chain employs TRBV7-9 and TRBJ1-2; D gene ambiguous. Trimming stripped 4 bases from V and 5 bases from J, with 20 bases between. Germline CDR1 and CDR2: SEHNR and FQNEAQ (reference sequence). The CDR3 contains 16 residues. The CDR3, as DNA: TGTGCCAGCAGCTCCCCGGGTCCTCCCTGGCGGTATGGCTACACCTTC. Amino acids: CASSSPGPPWRYGYTF.

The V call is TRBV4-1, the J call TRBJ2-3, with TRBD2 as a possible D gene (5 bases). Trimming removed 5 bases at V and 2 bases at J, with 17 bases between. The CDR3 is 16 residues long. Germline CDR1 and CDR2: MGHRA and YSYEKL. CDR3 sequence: CASSSLGLANTDTQYF. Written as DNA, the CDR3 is TGCGCCAGCAGCTCACTAGGTCTAGCCAACACAGATACGCAGTATTTT.

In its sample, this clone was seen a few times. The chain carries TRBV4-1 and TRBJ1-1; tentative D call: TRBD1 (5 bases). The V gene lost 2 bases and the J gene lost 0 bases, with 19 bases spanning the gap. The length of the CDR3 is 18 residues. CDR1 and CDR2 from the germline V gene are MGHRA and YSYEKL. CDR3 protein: CASSQTNGRGKMNTEAFF. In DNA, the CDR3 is TGCGCCAGCAGCCAAACGAACGGGCGGGGGAAAATGAACACTGAAGCTTTCTTT.

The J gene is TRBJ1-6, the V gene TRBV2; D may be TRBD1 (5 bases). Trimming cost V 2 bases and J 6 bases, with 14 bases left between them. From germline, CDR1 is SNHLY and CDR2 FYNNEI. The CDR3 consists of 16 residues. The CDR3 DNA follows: TGTGCCAGCAGTGAATATATCGCAGGGCGTAATTCACCCCTCCACTTT. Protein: CASSEYIAGRNSPLHF. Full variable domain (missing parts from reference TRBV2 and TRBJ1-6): EPEVTQTPSHQVTQMGQEVILRCVPISNHLYFYWYRQILGQKVEFLVSFYNNEISEKSEIFDDQFSVERPDGSNFTLKIRSTKLEDSAMYFCASSEYIAGRNSPLHFGNGTRLTVT.

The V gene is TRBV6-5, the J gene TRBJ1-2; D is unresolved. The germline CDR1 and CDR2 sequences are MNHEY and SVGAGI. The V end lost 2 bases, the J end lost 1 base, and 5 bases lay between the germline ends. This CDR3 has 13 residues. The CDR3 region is CASSYEDNYGYTF. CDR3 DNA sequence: TGTGCCAGCAGTTACGAGGATAACTATGGCTACACCTTC.

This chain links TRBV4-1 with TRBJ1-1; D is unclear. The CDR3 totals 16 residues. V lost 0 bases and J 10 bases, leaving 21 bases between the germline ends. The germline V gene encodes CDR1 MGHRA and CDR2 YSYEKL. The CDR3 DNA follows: TGCGCCAGCAGCCAAGATTTCGGGAACCCCAGCTCGCGAGCTTTCTTT. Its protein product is CASSQDFGNPSSRAFF.

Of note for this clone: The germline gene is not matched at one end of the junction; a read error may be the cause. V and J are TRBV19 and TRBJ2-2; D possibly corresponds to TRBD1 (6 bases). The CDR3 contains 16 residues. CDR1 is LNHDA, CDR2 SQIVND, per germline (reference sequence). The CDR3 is CVSSIAQGVNTGELFF. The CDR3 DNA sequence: TGTGTCAGTAGTATAGCACAGGGCGTAAACACCGGGGAGCTGTTTTTT.

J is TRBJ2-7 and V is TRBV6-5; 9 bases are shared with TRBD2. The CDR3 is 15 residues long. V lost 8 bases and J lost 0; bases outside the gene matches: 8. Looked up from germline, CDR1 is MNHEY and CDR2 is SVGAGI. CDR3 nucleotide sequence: TGTGCCAGCCGTCCAGCGGGGGGCAGCTCCTACGAGCAGTACTTC. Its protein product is CASRPAGGSSYEQYF.

CDR3 nucleotides: TGTGCCAGCAGCTTAGACCCCACAGGGGATGAGCAGTTCTTC. This gives the protein CASSLDPTGDEQFF. This chain uses TRBV11-2 with TRBJ2-1, with TRBD1 matching 7 bases. Germline-derived CDR1 and CDR2 are SGHAT and FQNNGV. Trimming cost V 0 bases and J 8 bases; bases outside gene matches: 4. The length of the CDR3 is 14 residues.

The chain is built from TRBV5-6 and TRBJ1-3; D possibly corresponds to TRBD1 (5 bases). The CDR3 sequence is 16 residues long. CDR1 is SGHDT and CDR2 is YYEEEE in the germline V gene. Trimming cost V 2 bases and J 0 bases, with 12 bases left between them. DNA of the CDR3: TGTGCCAGCAGCTTCAACAGGTTAACCTCTGGAAACACCATATATTTT. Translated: CASSFNRLTSGNTIYF. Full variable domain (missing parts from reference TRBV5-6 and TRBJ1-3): DAGVTQSPTHLIKTRGQQVTLRCSPKSGHDTVSWYQQALGQGPQFIFQYYEEEERQRGNFPDRFSGHQFPNYSSELNVNALLLGDSALYLCASSFNRLTSGNTIYFGEGSWLTVV.

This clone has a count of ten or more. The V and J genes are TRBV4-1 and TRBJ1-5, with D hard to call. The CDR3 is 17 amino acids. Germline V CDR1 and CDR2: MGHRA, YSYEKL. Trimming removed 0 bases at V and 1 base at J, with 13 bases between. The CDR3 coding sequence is TGCGCCAGCAGCCAAGATACAGTGCCCAAAAGCAATCAGCCCCAGCATTTT. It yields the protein CASSQDTVPKSNQPQHF.

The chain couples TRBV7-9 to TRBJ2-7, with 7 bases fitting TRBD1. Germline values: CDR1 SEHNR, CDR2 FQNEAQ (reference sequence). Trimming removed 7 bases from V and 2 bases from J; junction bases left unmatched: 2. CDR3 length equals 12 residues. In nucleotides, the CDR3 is TGTGCCAGCACGGGACAGACCTACGAGCAGTACTTC. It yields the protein CASTGQTYEQYF.

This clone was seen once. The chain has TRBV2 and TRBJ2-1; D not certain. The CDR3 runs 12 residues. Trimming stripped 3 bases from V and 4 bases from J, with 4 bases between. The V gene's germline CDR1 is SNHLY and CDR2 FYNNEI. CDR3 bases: TGTGCCAGCAGTGACGCGTACAATGAGCAGTTCTTC. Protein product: CASSDAYNEQFF.

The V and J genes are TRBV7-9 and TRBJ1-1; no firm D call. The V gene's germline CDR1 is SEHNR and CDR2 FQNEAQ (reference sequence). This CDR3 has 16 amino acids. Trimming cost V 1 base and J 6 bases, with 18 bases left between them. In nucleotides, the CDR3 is TGTGCCAGCAGCTTAGAGCGTCGGGGTTTCATATCTGAAGCTTTCTTT. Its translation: CASSLERRGFISEAFF.

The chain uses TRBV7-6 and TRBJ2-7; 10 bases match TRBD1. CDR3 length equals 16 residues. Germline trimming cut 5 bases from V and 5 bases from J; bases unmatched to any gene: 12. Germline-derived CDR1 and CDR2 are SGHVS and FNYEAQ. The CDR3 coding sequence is TGTGCCAGCAGCGATACCGGGACAGGGGTACGTAACGAGCAGTACTTC. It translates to CASSDTGTGVRNEQYF.

CDR3 nucleotides: TGTGCCAGCAGCCAGGAGGTCGACATAGGGTCCTACCGTGATGGCTACACCTTC. Translation: CASSQEVDIGSYRDGYTF. This chain links TRBV3-1 (or the pseudogene TRBV3-2) with TRBJ1-2; D call uncertain. The CDR3 has 18 residues. Germline-derived CDR1 and CDR2 are LGHDT and YNNKEL (reference sequence). Trimming shortened V by 3 bases and J by 6 bases, and 26 bases separated the two germline ends.

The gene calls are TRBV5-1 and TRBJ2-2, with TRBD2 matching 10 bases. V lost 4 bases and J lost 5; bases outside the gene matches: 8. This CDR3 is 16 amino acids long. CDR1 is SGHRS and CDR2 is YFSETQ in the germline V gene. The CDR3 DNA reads TGCGCCAGCAGCGCCCTTCTAGCGGGGGATACCGGGGAGCTGTTTTTT. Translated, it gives CASSALLAGDTGELFF.

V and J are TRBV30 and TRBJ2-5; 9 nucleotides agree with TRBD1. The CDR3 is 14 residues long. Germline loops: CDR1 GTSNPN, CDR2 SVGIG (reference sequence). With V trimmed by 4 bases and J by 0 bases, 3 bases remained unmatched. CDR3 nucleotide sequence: TGTGCCTGGAATACAGGGGGCAACCAAGAGACCCAGTACTTC. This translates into CAWNTGGNQETQYF.